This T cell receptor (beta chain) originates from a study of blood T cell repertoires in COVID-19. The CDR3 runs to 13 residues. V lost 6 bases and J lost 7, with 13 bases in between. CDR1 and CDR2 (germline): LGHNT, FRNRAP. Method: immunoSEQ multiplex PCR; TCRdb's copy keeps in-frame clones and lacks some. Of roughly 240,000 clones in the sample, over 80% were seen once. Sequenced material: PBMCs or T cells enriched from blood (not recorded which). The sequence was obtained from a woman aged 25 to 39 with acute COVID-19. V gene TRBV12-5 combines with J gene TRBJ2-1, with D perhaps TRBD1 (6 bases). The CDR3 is CASGFPRGNEQFF. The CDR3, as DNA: TGTGCTAGTGGCTTTCCCAGGGGAAATGAGCAGTTCTTC.